The rows below give T cell receptor beta chains drawn from one sample of a study of T cell responses to AZD1222 COVID-19 vaccine. Clones were sequenced by immunoSEQ multiplex PCR, and TCRdb holds only the in-frame ones, with some missing. The sample lists more than 100,000 clones, roughly 88% occurring once. Sequences were derived from peripheral blood, sampled on day 0 of AZD1222 vaccination. These receptors originate from an adult in good health. CDR3s include the opening cysteine and the closing phenylalanine or tryptophan. D genes are given only for firm matches. Only part of the rows carry a size: once, few, many, or a class if the clone is expanded.

CDR3nt: TGTGCCAGCAGCTACAGACAGGCCATGAACACTGAAGCTTTCTTT
CDR3aa: CASSYRQAMNTEAFF
abundance: NA
d_gene: NA
j_gene: TRBJ1-1
v_gene: TRBV11-2

CDR3nt: TGTGCCAGCAGCCTAATGGAGCGGGATACGCAGTATTTT
CDR3aa: CASSLMERDTQYF
abundance: NA
d_gene: NA
j_gene: TRBJ2-3
v_gene: TRBV7-9

CDR3nt: TGTGCCATCAGAGACAGCTCTGGAAACACCATATATTTT
CDR3aa: CAIRDSSGNTIYF
abundance: few
d_gene: NA
j_gene: TRBJ1-3
v_gene: TRBV10-3

CDR3nt: TGTGCCAGCAACGGGACAGGGTACACCGGGGAGCTGTTTTTT
CDR3aa: CASNGTGYTGELFF
abundance: NA
d_gene: TRBD1
j_gene: TRBJ2-2
v_gene: TRBV9

CDR3nt: TGTGCCAGCAGTGAAGACATGGGAAGGGGGCAGACCCAGTACTTC
CDR3aa: CASSEDMGRGQTQYF
abundance: NA
d_gene: TRBD1
j_gene: TRBJ2-5
v_gene: TRBV6-1

CDR3nt: TGTGCCAGCAGCCCAGAGCCGGGGATTTGGGAGACCCAGTACTTC
CDR3aa: CASSPEPGIWETQYF
abundance: NA
d_gene: NA
j_gene: TRBJ2-5
v_gene: TRBV7-2

CDR3nt: TGTGCCAGTAGTATTGGGGGGCCGGGACAGGCTCGGGAGCAGTACTTC
CDR3aa: CASSIGGPGQAREQYF
abundance: NA
d_gene: TRBD1
j_gene: TRBJ2-7
v_gene: TRBV19

CDR3nt: TGTGCCAGCAGCTTCCGGGGTTTCCTTTCCTACGAGCAGTACTTC
CDR3aa: CASSFRGFLSYEQYF
abundance: NA
d_gene: NA
j_gene: TRBJ2-7
v_gene: TRBV5-6

CDR3nt: TGTGCCAGCAGTTCCGGCTACGAGCAGTACTTC
CDR3aa: CASSSGYEQYF
abundance: NA
d_gene: NA
j_gene: TRBJ2-7
v_gene: TRBV12-3/TRBV12-4

CDR3nt: TGTGCCAGCAGTCGTATACCTGGAAACACCATATATTTT
CDR3aa: CASSRIPGNTIYF
abundance: NA
d_gene: NA
j_gene: TRBJ1-3
v_gene: TRBV6-5

CDR3nt: TGCGCCAGCAGCCGGTCCGGGACAGGGGGGACTTACAATGAGCAGTTCTTC
CDR3aa: CASSRSGTGGTYNEQFF
abundance: NA
d_gene: TRBD1
j_gene: TRBJ2-1
v_gene: TRBV5-1

CDR3nt: TGTGCCAGCAGTCTTTTTCCCGGGACAAAGAGTGAAAAACTGTTTTTT
CDR3aa: CASSLFPGTKSEKLFF
abundance: NA
d_gene: NA
j_gene: TRBJ1-4
v_gene: TRBV28

CDR3nt: TGTGCCAGCAGCTTATCGCAGGGGCTCGGCTACGAGCAGTACTTC
CDR3aa: CASSLSQGLGYEQYF
abundance: NA
d_gene: NA
j_gene: TRBJ2-7
v_gene: TRBV13

CDR3nt: TGTGCCAGCAGCCTCTACCAGAACACTGAAGCTTTCTTT
CDR3aa: CASSLYQNTEAFF
abundance: NA
d_gene: NA
j_gene: TRBJ1-1
v_gene: TRBV7-8

CDR3nt: TGCAGCGTTGAAATGGACCGTCCCTACGAGCAGTACTTC
CDR3aa: CSVEMDRPYEQYF
abundance: NA
d_gene: NA
j_gene: TRBJ2-7
v_gene: TRBV29-1

CDR3nt: TGTGCCAGCAGTGGGGGGTTTGACAATCAGCCCCAGCATTTT
CDR3aa: CASSGGFDNQPQHF
abundance: NA
d_gene: NA
j_gene: TRBJ1-5
v_gene: TRBV6-6

CDR3nt: TGTGCCAGCAGTTACGGTAGTTTGGGCTACACCTTC
CDR3aa: CASSYGSLGYTF
abundance: few
d_gene: NA
j_gene: TRBJ1-2
v_gene: TRBV6-2/TRBV6-3

CDR3nt: TGTGCCAGCAGACGTCAAGGGGACTACGAGCAGTACTTC
CDR3aa: CASRRQGDYEQYF
abundance: NA
d_gene: NA
j_gene: TRBJ2-7
v_gene: TRBV7-9

CDR3nt: TGTGCCAGCAGCCAGGGGGCTAGCACAGATACGCAGTATTTT
CDR3aa: CASSQGASTDTQYF
abundance: few
d_gene: NA
j_gene: TRBJ2-3
v_gene: TRBV3-1/TRBV3-2

CDR3nt: TGTGCCAGCAAGAGGACAGGGGAGACTGAAGCTTTCTTT
CDR3aa: CASKRTGETEAFF
abundance: NA
d_gene: TRBD1
j_gene: TRBJ1-1
v_gene: TRBV12-3/TRBV12-4

CDR3nt: TGTGCCAGCATTCAAGGTGGGAGCAATCAGCCCCAGCATTTT
CDR3aa: CASIQGGSNQPQHF
abundance: NA
d_gene: NA
j_gene: TRBJ1-5
v_gene: TRBV28

CDR3nt: TGCGCCAGCAGCCAAGATACTAGGCCCACCGGGGAGCTGTTTTTT
CDR3aa: CASSQDTRPTGELFF
abundance: NA
d_gene: NA
j_gene: TRBJ2-2
v_gene: TRBV4-3

CDR3nt: TGCGCCAGCAGCTTGGGACAGGAAGAGACCCAGTACTTC
CDR3aa: CASSLGQEETQYF
abundance: NA
d_gene: NA
j_gene: TRBJ2-5
v_gene: TRBV5-1

CDR3nt: TGTGCCAGCAGTGTATCAGGTTCCTATGGCTACACCTTC
CDR3aa: CASSVSGSYGYTF
abundance: NA
d_gene: NA
j_gene: TRBJ1-2
v_gene: TRBV6-6

CDR3nt: TGTGCCATCAGTGAGTCTCGGACCGCTATTGGCTACACCTTC
CDR3aa: CAISESRTAIGYTF
abundance: NA
d_gene: NA
j_gene: TRBJ1-2
v_gene: TRBV10-3

CDR3nt: TGCGCCAGCAGCTTAGGACAGTTAGATACGCAGTATTTT
CDR3aa: CASSLGQLDTQYF
abundance: once
d_gene: NA
j_gene: TRBJ2-3
v_gene: TRBV5-1

CDR3nt: TGTGCCATCAGTGTAGACAGGGGTAGCAATCAGCCCCAGCATTTT
CDR3aa: CAISVDRGSNQPQHF
abundance: once
d_gene: TRBD1
j_gene: TRBJ1-5
v_gene: TRBV10-3

CDR3nt: TGCGCCAGCAGCCAAATGTCAGGGATGACCTATGGCTACACCTTC
CDR3aa: CASSQMSGMTYGYTF
abundance: NA
d_gene: NA
j_gene: TRBJ1-2
v_gene: TRBV4-3

CDR3nt: TGCGCCAGCAGCCAAGGGACAGGCTACGAGCAGTACTTC
CDR3aa: CASSQGTGYEQYF
abundance: NA
d_gene: TRBD1
j_gene: TRBJ2-7
v_gene: TRBV4-3

CDR3nt: TGTGCCAGCAGCCGGGACGATTACAATGAGCAGTTCTTC
CDR3aa: CASSRDDYNEQFF
abundance: NA
d_gene: NA
j_gene: TRBJ2-1
v_gene: TRBV9

CDR3nt: TGCGCCAGCAGTGCAGGGCCCCAAGTCACTGAAGCTTTCTTT
CDR3aa: CASSAGPQVTEAFF
abundance: NA
d_gene: NA
j_gene: TRBJ1-1
v_gene: TRBV5-1

CDR3nt: TGTGCCAGCAGCCCCGACCGGGACAGATCCTACGAGCAGTACTTC
CDR3aa: CASSPDRDRSYEQYF
abundance: NA
d_gene: TRBD1
j_gene: TRBJ2-7
v_gene: TRBV7-9

CDR3nt: TGTGCCAGCAGCGGGGGACAGTCGTCCAGGGACGGCTACACCTTC
CDR3aa: CASSGGQSSRDGYTF
abundance: NA
d_gene: TRBD1
j_gene: TRBJ1-2
v_gene: TRBV9

CDR3nt: TGTGCCAGCAGCGTAGGCGGGGGAGGGGCAGATACGCAGTATTTT
CDR3aa: CASSVGGGGADTQYF
abundance: NA
d_gene: TRBD2
j_gene: TRBJ2-3
v_gene: TRBV9

CDR3nt: TGCGCCAGCAGCCAAGACAACGCGAACACCGGGGAGCTGTTTTTT
CDR3aa: CASSQDNANTGELFF
abundance: NA
d_gene: NA
j_gene: TRBJ2-2
v_gene: TRBV5-1

CDR3nt: TGTGCCAGCAGCCAAGATTCTTGGGTTGGAAATGAGCAGTTCTTC
CDR3aa: CASSQDSWVGNEQFF
abundance: NA
d_gene: NA
j_gene: TRBJ2-1
v_gene: TRBV3-1/TRBV3-2

CDR3nt: TGTGCCAGCAGTTTAAATGTCGCACAGCCCCAGCATTTT
CDR3aa: CASSLNVAQPQHF
abundance: NA
d_gene: NA
j_gene: TRBJ1-5
v_gene: TRBV27

CDR3nt: TGTGCCAGCAGCTTTAATGGCGGGGGGCGAGAGACCCAGTACTTC
CDR3aa: CASSFNGGGRETQYF
abundance: NA
d_gene: TRBD2
j_gene: TRBJ2-5
v_gene: TRBV7-2

CDR3nt: TGTGCCAGCAGCTTAGGTCAGGAAGGCGGGCAGTACTTC
CDR3aa: CASSLGQEGGQYF
abundance: NA
d_gene: NA
j_gene: TRBJ2-7
v_gene: TRBV7-2

CDR3nt: TGTGCCAGCAGTCCCTCGTCCAGCTCCTACGAGCAGTACTTC
CDR3aa: CASSPSSSSYEQYF
abundance: once
d_gene: NA
j_gene: TRBJ2-7
v_gene: TRBV28

CDR3nt: TGTGCCAGCACGTACGGCTGTCGTGGTGAGCAGTTCTTC
CDR3aa: CASTYGCRGEQFF
abundance: NA
d_gene: NA
j_gene: TRBJ2-1
v_gene: TRBV6-7

CDR3nt: TGTGCCAGCAGTGTAGGGGCGGTTGAAGCTTTCTTT
CDR3aa: CASSVGAVEAFF
abundance: NA
d_gene: NA
j_gene: TRBJ1-1
v_gene: TRBV2

CDR3nt: TGTGCTAGCGAGACAGGGTCGGGTGTAGCTTTCTTT
CDR3aa: CASETGSGVAFF
abundance: NA
d_gene: TRBD1
j_gene: TRBJ1-1
v_gene: TRBV12-5

CDR3nt: TGTGCCAGCAAGACAGGGAATAGCAATCAGCCCCAGCATTTT
CDR3aa: CASKTGNSNQPQHF
abundance: NA
d_gene: TRBD1
j_gene: TRBJ1-5
v_gene: TRBV19

CDR3nt: TGTGCCAGCAGCCCAGACAGCGCTTGGAACACTGAAGCTTTCTTT
CDR3aa: CASSPDSAWNTEAFF
abundance: NA
d_gene: NA
j_gene: TRBJ1-1
v_gene: TRBV7-9